This section outlines one T cell receptor beta chain sequence together with its context. The antigen it binds to is not known. No much larger clone exists at a distance of one base, and base qualities are not known. The record originates from a study of cytomegalovirus exposure and HLA in healthy donors (dated by TCRdb to the late 2010s). Describing the broader study: According to an earlier analysis of 550 to 750 of the donors, about 170 million T cells yielded 117 million unique TCR beta sequences and 276 Gb of sequence data. Several DR-DQ haplotypes were handled as single units for association and clustering because linkage in the cohort was strong. HLA typing included class I and class II loci at four-digit resolution. A later analysis re-analyzed previously published TCR beta repertoires from 550 to 700 donors and added high-resolution HLA genotyping to study TCR occurrence patterns. The study aimed to test whether signatures of past pathogen exposure could be identified by cataloging public T cell receptors. To predict cytomegalovirus infection status, the study brought together high-throughput TCR immunosequencing, statistical association of individual TCRs with disease status, and machine learning. The T cell repertoires of 666 subjects were profiled by immunosequencing and related to cytomegalovirus serostatus. Donor age, sex, ethnicity and CMV serostatus were collected together with the repertoire data. Along with the roughly 670-subject first cohort, a separate validation cohort of around 120 different subjects was used. Of the approximately 370 genotyped donors, 81% were placed in the genetic ancestry cluster associated with self-reported Caucasian donors. In an earlier analysis of roughly 540 of the donors, high-throughput TCR beta sequencing was used to judge whether each TCR beta V gene segment behaved as functional or pseudogenic. Across 300 to 400 genotyped donors of the cohort, an average of roughly 230,000 unique TCR beta nucleotide sequences per donor were sequenced, and roughly 20% of those sequences were non-productive. In the later analysis, no new phenotypic data were used to find candidate immune exposures; instead, reliance was placed on TCR beta sequences and their occurrence across donors. All discovery cohort repertoires had been generated on a single sequencing platform. The number of donors typed differed by locus, with about 629-630 for A, B, C, DRB1 and DQB1, roughly 520 for DQA1, 600 to 610 for DPA1, and some 440 for DPB1. Genome-wide SNP genotypes for about three fifths of the roughly 670 donors were used in a later genetic analysis, which treated that subset as a discovery cohort. An early release that covered approximately 600 HLA-typed donors contained approximately 300 gigabases of sequencing data and tens of millions of unique TCR sequences. Study-level results and caveats: The cohort was sequenced for TCR beta chains only, and without alpha or paired-chain data the features that could be detected were limited. In a later analysis, most CMV-associated TCR beta chains were found to appear HLA-restricted, with HLA associations seemingly driven largely by CMV exposure. Compared with equally common non-associated chains, HLA-associated TCR beta chains in a later analysis were more clonally expanded and had lower generation probabilities. In vitro tests confirmed that a few of the cytomegalovirus-associated TCR beta chains recognize cytomegalovirus antigens. A further reported finding was that TCR beta sequences accurately predicted the HLA-A and HLA-B alleles for most subjects in the first cohort. An earlier analysis of several hundred of the donors showed that most TCR beta V segments appeared in productive rearrangements either about 87% or about 30% of the time, which broadly matched IMGT annotations. The study gave a list of 150 to 200 TCR beta chains associated with cytomegalovirus. In a later analysis, the rate of TCR association differed among HLA loci, with DRB1 alleles having the most associated TCRs and HLA-C alleles having the fewest. Presence/absence analyses assumed roughly uniform sequencing depth across donors, an assumption that may not hold. Because HLA typing was missing for some donors at each locus, association tests included only the typed subset. The classifier was reported to diagnose cytomegalovirus status with high specificity and sensitivity in both the original and validation cohorts. The only immune exposure information available for the cohort was CMV serostatus. When HLA alleles, especially DR and DQ, strongly co-occurred, attributing TCR associations to individual alleles was difficult. Linkage disequilibrium might explain the correlated functional status among segregating V segments, but an unknown experimental factor could not be ruled out. In a later genetic analysis, fewer N-insertions in productive TCRs were reported among donors in an Asian-associated ancestry cluster than the roughly 640-donor mean. The authors suggested that the approach could potentially be generalized to other disease states and immunological phenotypes. A group of highly shared sequence variants was considered likely to be a technical artifact of the sequencing pipeline. A later analysis reported that several top co-occurrence clusters appeared linked to parvovirus B19, influenza, CMV and Epstein-Barr virus. Because the 87-base-pair reads could not distinguish some IMGT-functional V segments, including TRBV6-2 and TRBV6-3, those segments were excluded. Fewer than 20 rarely observed V segments, including chromosome 9 orphons, were excluded from the earlier analysis of approximately 600 of the donors because counts were too low. An association between a missense DCLRE1C variant and V-gene and J-gene trimming of TCR beta chains was found in a later genetic analysis and replicated in an independent cohort. Across donors, most TCR sequences were observed very rarely, whereas some public TCRs were present in many individuals. In a later analysis, some 18,000 TCR beta sequences were associated with specific HLA alleles at a false discovery rate of 0.05.

The cohort was made up of roughly 670 healthy bone marrow donors. Cohort members were all nominally healthy when sampled, although unrecorded immune exposures were likely present. The donor tested CMV seropositive and was one of the 289 seropositive cohort members. A peripheral blood sample was provided by each donor, and peripheral blood mononuclear cells were used for TCR beta sequencing. The Qiagen DNeasy Blood Extraction Kit was used to extract genomic DNA from the blood cell samples. The germline V gene (reference sequence) gives CDR1 as MNHEY and CDR2 as SMNVEV. The CDR3 holds 15 amino acids from the cysteine to the phenylalanine. Left in the record is the CDR3 DNA by itself, 45 bases read in frame from the first base. Here V drops 5 bases and J drops 1 base, and the junction holds 4 bases not matched to any gene. The library came from the immunoSEQ multiplex PCR assay. The multiplex PCR relied on a mix of 60 forward primers for TCR Vbeta segments and 13 reverse primers for TCR Jbeta segments. The CDR3 region of rearranged TCR beta genes was amplified from genomic DNA by a multiplex PCR assay. On the Illumina HiSeq System, the amplified TCR beta libraries were sequenced as 87-base-pair reads. For the original study's pipeline: Across the 670 or so repertoires, a later analysis counted 60 million to 90 million unique TCR beta chains, around 11 million of which were shared by at least two donors. Raw reads were error-corrected and collapsed into unique sequences with a nearest-neighbor algorithm that merged closely related sequences to remove PCR and sequencing errors. V, D and J gene segments were assigned by aligning CDR3 sequences to IMGT reference sequences. For a sequence to be retained, a match of at least six nucleotides was required to both a V gene segment and a J gene segment. Rearrangements were classified as productive when the CDR3 lacked stop codons and remained in frame with V and J, and all other rearrangements were classified as non-productive. Following IMGT convention, CDR3 was defined as the stretch from the second conserved V-encoded cysteine up to the conserved J-encoded phenylalanine. Sequences without an unambiguous match to a single V gene segment were excluded from the earlier analysis of about 640 of the donors. An earlier analysis of almost 600 of the donors classified V segments as functional when productive rearrangements were above 56.7% and as segregating when the standard deviation between donors was above 5%. A statistical classification framework was developed to diagnose cytomegalovirus status using the catalog of TCR beta chain sequences. A later analysis assigned V and J genes by comparing TCR nucleotide sequences with IMGT/GENE-DB human TR gene sequences. Using the TCRdist pipeline, a later analysis assigned CDR3 sequences along with most-parsimonious VDJ recombination scenarios. In a later analysis, each TCR beta chain was defined by its CDR3 amino acid sequence together with its V-gene family, and reads without a unique V-gene family were excluded. A later analysis removed 550 to 650 highly shared, low-generation-probability nucleotide sequences to deal with suspected cross-contamination and a sequencing artifact. A later analysis calculated a clonal expansion index for each public chain from normalized within-repertoire ranks of inferred template counts. Generation probabilities in a later analysis came from a VDJ recombination model fitted to out-of-frame rearrangements, and those results were checked against IGoR. A later analysis scored TCR-TCR, TCR-HLA and TCR-CMV co-occurrence with hypergeometric tests, applying a repertoire-size bias correction to TCR pairs. False discovery rates were estimated in a later analysis by permuting HLA or CMV assignments 20 times. In a later analysis, co-occurring TCRs were grouped using DBSCAN, and TCRdist sequence similarity was added for clustering within HLA-allele-positive subsets. Repertoires with fewer than 30,000 or more than 120,000 public chains, plus five repertoires with anomalous nucleotide sharing, were excluded from co-occurrence clustering. This immuneACCESS table, as held by TCRdb, lists in-frame sequences with V and J called but not all clones. Of the missing ones, under half trace to an unresolved V gene in checked studies; the others have no known cause. V, J and clone size reflect that table, while D and trimming were determined from the DNA. The sample table shows approximately 120,000 clones, and roughly 80% are seen once. The top ten clones comprise under 5% of the sample.

The chain couples TRBV27 to TRBJ2-2, and 7 bases in between align with TRBD2. The material sequenced was PBMCs. This TCR was recovered from a man aged 18 to 30 in good health and CMV-seropositive. The CDR3 loop reads CASSALAVNTGELFF. The DNA is TGTGCCAGCAGTGCGCTAGCGGTGAACACCGGGGAGCTGTTTTTT.